A selection of T cell receptor beta chains follows, all from one sample in a study of technical replicates of blood from a handful of donors. Libraries were prepared by immunoSEQ multiplex PCR; TCRdb keeps only in-frame clonotypes and omits some of them. The sample shows more than 70,000 clones, roughly 96% of them seen only once. The sequenced sample consisted of T cells isolated from PBMCs. The receptors here all came from a human donor in good health. Each CDR3 is given with its conserved first and last residue. Fields, in order: clone size, D gene, J gene, V gene, CDR3 DNA, CDR3 protein. D genes are given only for firm matches. Clone size, where shown, is once, few, many, or a class for clones that have expanded.

clone_size: .; d_call: .; j_call: TRBJ1-2; v_call: TRBV11-2; cdr3_nt: TGTGCCAGCAGCTTAGCAGGGAGGGACTATGGCTACACCTTC; cdr3_aa: CASSLAGRDYGYTF
clone_size: .; d_call: TRBD1; j_call: TRBJ2-7; v_call: TRBV5-1; cdr3_nt: TGCGCCAGCAGCTTGTACGCGGACAGGGCGAACGAGCAGTACTTC; cdr3_aa: CASSLYADRANEQYF
clone_size: .; d_call: .; j_call: TRBJ1-6; v_call: TRBV2; cdr3_nt: TGTGCCAGCAGTGGCGGATCCTATAATTCACCCCTCCACTTT; cdr3_aa: CASSGGSYNSPLHF
clone_size: .; d_call: .; j_call: TRBJ1-5; v_call: TRBV15; cdr3_nt: TGTGCCACCAGCAGAGATCCGGGTCAGCCCCAGCATTTT; cdr3_aa: CATSRDPGQPQHF
clone_size: .; d_call: TRBD1; j_call: TRBJ2-7; v_call: TRBV6-5; cdr3_nt: TGTGCCTCCCGAAAAGGGACAGGAAAAAGGTACGAGCAGTACTTC; cdr3_aa: CASRKGTGKRYEQYF
clone_size: .; d_call: TRBD1; j_call: TRBJ2-5; v_call: TRBV7-7; cdr3_nt: TGTGCCAGCAGCCCGGGGACAGGGGAAGAGACCCAGTACTTC; cdr3_aa: CASSPGTGEETQYF
clone_size: once; d_call: .; j_call: TRBJ1-2; v_call: TRBV15; cdr3_nt: TGTGCCACCAGCAGAGGGGACGGAGGGGGCTACACCTTC; cdr3_aa: CATSRGDGGGYTF
clone_size: .; d_call: TRBD1; j_call: TRBJ1-1; v_call: TRBV2; cdr3_nt: TGTGCCAGCTTCATTGACAGGGACACTGAAGCTTTCTTT; cdr3_aa: CASFIDRDTEAFF
clone_size: .; d_call: .; j_call: TRBJ2-3; v_call: TRBV10-2; cdr3_nt: TGCGCCAGCACAGCTAGCTTCACAGATACGCAGTATTTT; cdr3_aa: CASTASFTDTQYF
clone_size: once; d_call: .; j_call: TRBJ1-5; v_call: TRBV7-2; cdr3_nt: TGTGCCAGCACCCGGCTGGGAGCATATAGCAATCAGCCCCAGCATTTT; cdr3_aa: CASTRLGAYSNQPQHF
clone_size: .; d_call: TRBD2; j_call: TRBJ2-5; v_call: TRBV28; cdr3_nt: TGTGCCAGCCTTAGGACTAGCGGGAGGGCTATGGAGACCCAGTACTTC; cdr3_aa: CASLRTSGRAMETQYF
clone_size: once; d_call: TRBD1; j_call: TRBJ2-3; v_call: TRBV28; cdr3_nt: TGTGCCAGCAGTTACGGACCGGGACAGGGGTTTGGGTTGCACACAGATACGCAGTATTTT; cdr3_aa: CASSYGPGQGFGLHTDTQYF
clone_size: .; d_call: .; j_call: TRBJ1-5; v_call: TRBV1; cdr3_nt: TGCACCAGCAGCCCCCCAGGGCCCAGGGGAAGCAATCAGCCCCAGCATTTT; cdr3_aa: CTSSPPGPRGSNQPQHF
clone_size: .; d_call: TRBD1; j_call: TRBJ2-1; v_call: TRBV29-1; cdr3_nt: TGCAGCGTTGGGTGGACAGGGGCGGTCGAAAATGAGCAGTTCTTC; cdr3_aa: CSVGWTGAVENEQFF
clone_size: .; d_call: .; j_call: TRBJ2-5; v_call: TRBV7-9; cdr3_nt: TGTGCCAGCAGCTTACGGGGTCAAGAGACCCAGTACTTC; cdr3_aa: CASSLRGQETQYF
clone_size: .; d_call: .; j_call: TRBJ1-1; v_call: TRBV6-5; cdr3_nt: TGTGCCAGCAGTTACTGGGGACATCCAAGCGCTGAAGCTTTCTTT; cdr3_aa: CASSYWGHPSAEAFF
clone_size: .; d_call: TRBD2; j_call: TRBJ2-4; v_call: TRBV15; cdr3_nt: TGTGCCACCAGCTGGGGACTAGGGTTGTCCAAAAACATTCAGTACTTC; cdr3_aa: CATSWGLGLSKNIQYF
clone_size: .; d_call: .; j_call: TRBJ2-1; v_call: TRBV10-3; cdr3_nt: TGTGCCATCAGTGATGGGACTGGCTCCTACAATGAGCAGTTCTTC; cdr3_aa: CAISDGTGSYNEQFF
clone_size: few; d_call: .; j_call: TRBJ2-1; v_call: TRBV25-1; cdr3_nt: TGTGCCAGCAAGACCGGGGGGCTCTACAATGAGCAGTTCTTC; cdr3_aa: CASKTGGLYNEQFF
clone_size: .; d_call: .; j_call: TRBJ2-7; v_call: TRBV4-2; cdr3_nt: TGTGCCAGCAGCCAAGATCCGGCTGAGGGGGCCTACGAGCAGTACTTC; cdr3_aa: CASSQDPAEGAYEQYF